This TCR beta chain was captured in a study of T cell responses to AZD1222 COVID-19 vaccine. Points from the study as a whole: Compared with day 0, the breadth and depth of the Spike-specific TCR repertoire rose significantly after two doses of AZD1222. Baseline seropositivity characterized only six or seven AZD1222 recipients. Along spike, vaccine-associated CD4 TCRs were found throughout, with dominance at 160-218 and 743-854. In all cases, repertoires were sampled only after the peak T cell response.

Worth noting for this clone: Its antigen remains unidentified.

The CDR3 runs to 15 residues. The germline V gene encodes CDR1 MNHEY and CDR2 SMNVEV (reference sequence). V was cut by 0 bases and J by 4 bases, with 10 bases left in between. Assay used: immunoSEQ multiplex PCR; TCRdb lists only in-frame clones, some missing. The repertoire holds roughly 98,000 clones, with around nine tenths as singletons. V and J are TRBV27 and TRBJ1-5, with D perhaps matching TRBD1 (5 bases). The input for sequencing was peripheral blood, taken 28 days after the second AZD1222 dose. This TCR was recovered from an adult who received the AZD1222 COVID-19 vaccine. The CDR3 loop reads CASSLSSQVNQPQHF. For the CDR3, the DNA is TGTGCCAGCAGTTTATCCTCACAGGTTAATCAGCCCCAGCATTTT.